The 14 T cell receptor beta chains reported below all come from one sample, sequenced in a study of CD4 T cells in relation to SARS-CoV-2 and coronaviruses. Before the COVID-19 pandemic, during about 2010-2018, CD4+ T cells were taken from unexposed donors. After roughly ten days of culture, CD4+ T cells were isolated. No antigens are known for them. Here immunoSEQ multiplex PCR was the method, and the copy in TCRdb shows in-frame clones only, minus some. The data hold approximately 27,000 clones, with 65% to 85% observed a single time. Sequences were obtained from CD4+ T cells from PBMCs, cultured in vitro. The source is a human donor in good health.

The chain has TRBV3-1 (or the pseudogene TRBV3-2) and TRBJ2-1, with 9 bases matching TRBD2. V lost 5 bases to trimming and J lost 4 bases; unmatched junction nucleotides: 6. Germline V gene data show CDR1 as LGHDT and CDR2 as YNNKEL (reference sequence). This CDR3 region has 15 residues. The CDR3 coding sequence is TGTGCCAGCAGCTTGACTAGCGGAGCGTACAATGAGCAGTTCTTC. Its protein product is CASSLTSGAYNEQFF.

CDR3 DNA: TGCGCCAGCAGCTTGACAGGAGTGAACACTGAAGCTTTCTTT. Its protein is CASSLTGVNTEAFF. This chain links TRBV5-1 with TRBJ1-1; D possibly corresponds to TRBD1 (5 bases). Germline V gene sequence: CDR1 SGHRS, CDR2 YFSETQ. The CDR3 length is 14 residues. Trimming removed 1 base at V and 0 bases at J, with 7 bases between.

This clone has just a few counts. This chain connects TRBV5-6 to TRBJ2-7; 14 bases are a match to TRBD2. The V segment lost 3 bases and the J segment 4 bases; nucleotides outside the gene matches: 3. Germline lookup yields CDR1 SGHDT and CDR2 YYEEEE. The CDR3 length is 15 residues. The CDR3 is CASSSRLAGGYEQYF. Here the CDR3 DNA reads TGTGCCAGCAGCTCAAGACTAGCGGGAGGGTACGAGCAGTACTTC.

The rearrangement joins TRBV6-2 or TRBV6-3 to TRBJ2-2; the D gene is possibly TRBD2 (7 bases). V was trimmed by 2 bases and J by 6 bases, leaving 19 bases between them. The CDR3 is 17 residues long. Germline CDR1 reads MNHEY; CDR2 reads SVGEGT. CDR3 sequence: CASSYPSGSRGPGELFF. The CDR3 nucleotides read TGTGCCAGCAGTTACCCTAGCGGATCCCGGGGGCCCGGGGAGCTGTTTTTT.

The chain uses TRBV3-1 (or the pseudogene TRBV3-2) and TRBJ2-4, with 7 bases fitting TRBD1. CDR1 is LGHDT and CDR2 is YNNKEL in the germline V gene (reference sequence). With V trimmed by 0 bases and J by 8 bases, 7 bases remained unmatched. CDR3 size: 15 residues. The CDR3 is CASSQDARGWDIQYF. DNA for the CDR3: TGTGCCAGCAGCCAAGATGCCAGGGGGTGGGACATTCAGTACTTC.

The chain carries TRBV29-1 and TRBJ1-2; TRBD1 might be the D (5 bases). In germline, CDR1 is SQVTM, CDR2 ANQGSEA. This CDR3 has 12 amino acids. The CDR3 bases are TGCGCTGAATCTGGGGGGAACTATGGCTACACCTTC. Its translation is CAESGGNYGYTF. The full variable domain, completed using reference TRBV29-1 and TRBJ1-2, is SAVISQKPSRDICQRGTSLTIQCQVDSQVTMMFWYRQQPGQSLTLIATANQGSEATYESGFVIDKFPISRPNLTFSTLTVSNMSPEDSSIYLCAESGGNYGYTFGSGTRLTVV.

The rearrangement joins TRBV7-6 to TRBJ2-1; no clear D gene. The CDR3 runs 12 residues. Per germline, CDR1 SGHVS and CDR2 FNYEAQ. Trimming shortened V by 5 bases and J by 9 bases, and 11 bases separated the two germline ends. CDR3 amino acids: CASSQTMGEQFF. CDR3 DNA sequence: TGTGCCAGCAGCCAGACCATGGGTGAGCAGTTCTTC.

This sequence joins TRBV7-2 and TRBJ2-7; the D is unclear. Trimming left V 1 base short and J 4 bases short, with 8 bases between. Germline CDR1 SGHTA, CDR2 FQGNSA. The CDR3 loop spans 13 amino acids. The chain's CDR3 is CASSLVAQYEQYF. The DNA for the CDR3 is TGTGCCAGCAGCTTAGTCGCCCAGTACGAGCAGTACTTC.

This clone showed up just a few times. The chain couples TRBV6-6 to TRBJ2-3; D unresolved. From germline, CDR1 is MNHNY and CDR2 SVGAGI (reference sequence). The CDR3 totals 12 residues. Trimming took off 6 bases at V and 6 bases at J, with 10 bases between the two ends. CDR3 sequence reads: CASSLVQDTQYF. Here the CDR3 DNA reads TGTGCCAGCAGCCTGGTGCAGGATACGCAGTATTTT.

The gene calls are TRBV5-5 and TRBJ2-7; D remains ambiguous. V gave up 3 bases and J gave up 0 bases, with 10 bases separating them. This CDR3 spans 14 amino acids. Germline V CDR1 and CDR2: SGHKS, YYEKEE (reference sequence). The CDR3 DNA is TGTGCCAGCAGCTACGACCTCAGCTCCTACGAGCAGTACTTC. This gives the protein CASSYDLSSYEQYF.

CDR3 region: CASSQDLQYYNEQFF. CDR3 coding DNA: TGTGCCAGCAGCCAAGATCTTCAGTACTACAATGAGCAGTTCTTC. The rearrangement links TRBV3-1 (or the pseudogene TRBV3-2) to TRBJ2-1; D is ambiguous. The ends were cut back, 0 bases at V and 3 bases at J, with 9 bases in the middle. The CDR3 loop spans 15 amino acids. In germline, CDR1 is LGHDT, CDR2 YNNKEL (reference sequence).

The V gene is TRBV5-1, the J gene TRBJ1-5, with D maybe TRBD1 (5 bases). V lost 4 bases and J 2 bases, leaving 13 bases between the germline ends. The CDR3 sequence is 15 residues long. CDR1 is SGHRS and CDR2 is YFSETQ in the germline V gene. The CDR3 spells CASSESGGGNQPQHF. CDR3 in DNA: TGCGCCAGCAGCGAGAGCGGGGGGGGCAATCAGCCCCAGCATTTT.

The rearrangement uses TRBV19 and TRBJ1-3; D is unclear. This CDR3 comprises 14 residues. The germline V and J ends were trimmed by 7 bases and 0 bases, with 10 bases remaining between them. Germline CDR1 and CDR2: LNHDA and SQIVND (reference sequence). The CDR3 region has the DNA TGTGCCAGTATTAGCGACCTCTCTGGAAACACCATATATTTT. Amino acids: CASISDLSGNTIYF.

The chain employs TRBV30 and TRBJ1-2; D is unresolved. This CDR3 contains 12 residues. CDR1 and CDR2 (germline): GTSNPN, SVGIG (reference sequence). V shed 5 bases and J shed 4 bases, with 11 bases lying between them. In nucleotides, the CDR3 is TGTGCCTGGGCACCGGGCCCCTATGGCTACACCTTC. It translates to CAWAPGPYGYTF.